These T cell receptor beta chains were read from a single sample in a study of early T cells in non-severe SARS-CoV-2 infection. MiXCR, applied by TCRdb to the 5' RACE reads, yields one record per CDR3 protein. The table includes 100,000 to 150,000 distinct CDR3 sequences, about 15% detected once. The sample consisted of whole blood. Receptors were obtained from an adult who was a healthcare worker with PCR-confirmed SARS-CoV-2 infection or an uninfected control (not recorded which). Each CDR3 is given with its conserved first and last residue. A D gene is named only where the DNA matches it firmly. A row's size may be missing; if present it is once, few, many or a size class.

-,TRBV4-1,few,TRBJ1-3,CASSHRGEGNTIYF,TGCGCCAGCAGCCATAGGGGGGAAGGAAACACCATATATTTT
-,TRBV30,-,TRBJ1-2,CAAGDGLYGYTF,TGTGCCGCCGGCGACGGACTCTATGGCTACACCTTC
-,TRBV6-5,many,TRBJ1-1,CASKGKPGTEAFF,TGTGCCAGCAAGGGTAAGCCGGGCACTGAAGCTTTCTTT
-,TRBV20-1,few,TRBJ1-1,CSAIDHSESLNTEAFF,TGCAGTGCTATCGATCACTCAGAAAGCCTGAACACTGAAGCTTTCTTT
TRBD1,TRBV7-6,-,TRBJ2-1,CASSSPTGGYEQFF,TGTGCCAGCAGCTCACCGACAGGGGGATATGAGCAGTTCTTC
TRBD1,TRBV4-1,few,TRBJ1-1,CASSQDRRTGEEAFF,TGCGCCAGCAGCCAAGATAGGAGGACAGGGGAAGAAGCTTTCTTT
TRBD1,TRBV7-9,-,TRBJ2-7,CASSLNRGRYEQYF,TGTGCCAGCAGCTTAAACAGGGGTCGCTACGAGCAGTACTTC
-,TRBV11-2,-,TRBJ2-4,CASSLQRGTKNIQYF,TGTGCCAGCAGCTTACAGAGAGGAACCAAAAACATTCAGTACTTC
-,TRBV7-2,few,TRBJ1-2,CASSTRGRSYGYTF,TGTGCCAGCAGCACGAGAGGCAGGTCCTATGGCTACACCTTC
-,TRBV7-3,many,TRBJ2-1,CASSRGAGKGNEQFF,TGTGCCAGCAGCCGTGGAGCGGGCAAGGGGAATGAGCAGTTCTTC
-,TRBV20-1,-,TRBJ1-1,CSARDGRTGGGAGEAFF,TGCAGTGCTAGAGACGGGCGCACCGGGGGTGGGGCCGGGGAAGCTTTCTTT
-,TRBV2,-,TRBJ2-7,CASSGVPWDGTYEQYF,TGTGCCAGCAGCGGAGTTCCTTGGGACGGCACCTACGAGCAGTACTTC
-,TRBV2,-,TRBJ2-5,CASSETRSEGTQYF,TGTGCCAGCAGCGAAACTAGATCCGAAGGGACCCAGTACTTC
-,TRBV6-6,-,TRBJ1-5,CASSYPNAEGNQPQHF,TGTGCCAGCAGTTACCCTAATGCTGAGGGCAATCAGCCCCAGCATTTT
TRBD1,TRBV5-1,few,TRBJ2-3,CASSLRTGKEDTQYF,TGCGCCAGCAGCCTAAGGACAGGGAAGGAAGATACGCAGTATTTT
TRBD1,TRBV3-1,-,TRBJ1-6,CASSGQNNSPLHF,TGTGCCAGCTCGGGACAGAATAATTCACCCCTCCACTTT
TRBD1,TRBV10-3,-,TRBJ2-1,CAISESTGGKVNEQFF,TGTGCCATCAGTGAGTCGACAGGGGGCAAGGTCAATGAGCAGTTCTTC
-,TRBV15,few,TRBJ1-1,CATSRDLKGTEAFF,TGTGCCACCAGCAGAGATTTAAAGGGGACTGAAGCTTTCTTT
TRBD1,TRBV29-1,few,TRBJ2-7,CSVESRGQGTYEQYF,TGCAGCGTTGAAAGCAGGGGACAGGGAACCTACGAGCAGTACTTC
TRBD1,TRBV6-1,-,TRBJ2-7,CASSEYRGVNYEQYF,TGTGCCAGCAGTGAATACAGGGGGGTGAACTACGAGCAGTACTTC
-,TRBV7-2,-,TRBJ2-1,CASSFVPLPGYNEQFF,TGTGCCAGCAGCTTCGTCCCGTTGCCCGGATACAATGAGCAGTTCTTC
-,TRBV12-3/TRBV12-4,few,TRBJ2-7,CASSPDGAGPEQYF,TGTGCCAGCAGTCCCGACGGGGCTGGGCCCGAGCAGTACTTC
-,TRBV4-2,-,TRBJ2-5,CASSATRKETQYF,TGTGCCAGCAGCGCGACAAGGAAAGAGACCCAGTACTTC
-,TRBV10-3,few,TRBJ2-7,CAISVGFNNYEQYF,TGTGCCATCAGTGTCGGCTTCAACAACTACGAGCAGTACTTC
-,TRBV6-2/TRBV6-3,few,TRBJ1-6,CASSPPGRTLRNSPLHF,TGTGCCAGCAGTCCCCCGGGACGGACGCTGAGGAATTCACCCCTCCACTTT
-,TRBV4-2,-,TRBJ1-2,CASSQNPRGRYGYTF,TGTGCCAGCAGCCAAAATCCCAGGGGCCGGTATGGCTACACCTTC
TRBD2,TRBV12-3/TRBV12-4,-,TRBJ2-3,CASSGTITDTQYF,TGTGCCAGCAGTGGGACTATAACAGATACGCAGTATTTT
-,TRBV30,many,TRBJ1-5,CAWSLVLGGQPQHF,TGTGCCTGGAGTCTCGTTTTAGGAGGCCAGCCCCAGCATTTT
TRBD2,TRBV18,few,TRBJ2-1,CASSPGLAGFGEQFF,TGTGCCAGCTCACCCGGACTAGCGGGGTTCGGTGAGCAGTTCTTC
TRBD1,TRBV6-4,few,TRBJ1-1,CASSTRTGDFKSAFF,TGTGCCAGCTCGACCAGGACAGGGGATTTTAAGTCGGCTTTCTTT
-,TRBV20-1,-,TRBJ2-1,CSAPGLVALSGNEQFF,TGCAGTGCTCCCGGTCTTGTGGCCCTGAGTGGGAATGAGCAGTTCTTC
-,TRBV6-1,few,TRBJ1-1,CASSELPISTEAFF,TGTGCCAGCAGTGAATTACCCATATCGACTGAAGCTTTCTTT
-,TRBV19,few,TRBJ1-2,CASSIDGGPYGYTF,TGTGCCAGTAGTATAGATGGGGGTCCCTATGGCTACACCTTC
-,TRBV7-9,many,TRBJ1-1,CASSSGGHWTEKAFF,TGTGCCAGCAGCAGCGGAGGACACTGGACGGAGAAAGCTTTCTTT
-,TRBV7-2,many,TRBJ2-1,CASSLGTYNEQFF,TGTGCCAGCAGCTTAGGGACTTACAATGAGCAGTTCTTC
TRBD1,TRBV5-3,few,TRBJ1-5,CARSIDWDRAGDQPQHF,TGTGCCAGAAGCATAGACTGGGACAGGGCGGGCGATCAGCCCCAGCATTTT
-,TRBV7-3,few,TRBJ1-1,CASSLLGVQDTEAFF,TGTGCCAGCAGCCTACTGGGGGTCCAAGACACTGAAGCTTTCTTT
TRBD1,TRBV9,many,TRBJ2-7,CASSLAWDSSTYEQYF,TGTGCCAGCAGCCTCGCTTGGGACAGTAGCACCTACGAGCAGTACTTC
-,TRBV29-1,few,TRBJ1-4,CSVDQGTNEKLFF,TGCAGCGTTGACCAAGGAACTAATGAAAAACTGTTTTTT
TRBD1,TRBV29-1,-,TRBJ1-4,CSVGQGGEKLFF,TGCAGCGTTGGACAGGGAGGGGAAAAACTGTTTTTT
TRBD1,TRBV11-2,many,TRBJ1-4,CASSRPGQGTNEKLFF,TGTGCCAGCAGCCGACCGGGACAGGGGACTAATGAAAAACTGTTTTTT
-,TRBV3-1,-,TRBJ2-7,CASSPPPGGNSYEQYF,TGTGCCAGCAGCCCACCCCCCGGGGGCAACTCCTACGAGCAGTACTTC
-,TRBV7-9,-,TRBJ1-1,CASSPWNTEAFF,TGTGCCAGCAGCCCTTGGAACACTGAAGCTTTCTTT
-,TRBV10-3,-,TRBJ2-1,CAISEEGFINEQFF,TGTGCCATCAGTGAGGAGGGGTTTATCAATGAGCAGTTCTTC
-,TRBV20-1,-,TRBJ2-7,CSASGGALPYEQYF,TGCAGTGCTTCCGGCGGTGCATTGCCATACGAGCAGTACTTC
-,TRBV25-1,few,TRBJ2-5,CASTAGGYQETQYF,TGTGCCAGCACGGCAGGGGGGTACCAAGAGACCCAGTACTTC
TRBD1,TRBV19,-,TRBJ2-1,CASSMDRERDEQFF,TGTGCCAGTAGTATGGACAGGGAACGGGATGAGCAGTTCTTC
-,TRBV9,many,TRBJ2-1,CASSFLSGTENEQFF,TGTGCCAGCAGCTTCTTATCCGGGACGGAAAATGAGCAGTTCTTC
-,TRBV20-1,-,TRBJ2-7,CSAPGFAYEQYF,TGCAGTGCTCCGGGGTTTGCCTACGAGCAGTACTTC
TRBD1,TRBV12-3/TRBV12-4,few,TRBJ1-1,CASSWAPGTVPNTEAFF,TGTGCCAGCAGTTGGGCCCCCGGGACAGTGCCGAACACTGAAGCTTTCTTT
TRBD1,TRBV12-3/TRBV12-4,-,TRBJ2-1,CASRATGIGEQFF,TGTGCCAGCAGAGCGACAGGGATCGGTGAGCAGTTCTTC
TRBD1,TRBV3-1,many,TRBJ1-2,CASSQAGQNYGYTF,TGTGCCAGCAGCCAAGCGGGACAGAATTATGGCTACACCTTC
-,TRBV7-3,-,TRBJ2-1,CASSSHRENEQFF,TGTGCCAGCAGCTCCCATAGGGAGAATGAGCAGTTCTTC